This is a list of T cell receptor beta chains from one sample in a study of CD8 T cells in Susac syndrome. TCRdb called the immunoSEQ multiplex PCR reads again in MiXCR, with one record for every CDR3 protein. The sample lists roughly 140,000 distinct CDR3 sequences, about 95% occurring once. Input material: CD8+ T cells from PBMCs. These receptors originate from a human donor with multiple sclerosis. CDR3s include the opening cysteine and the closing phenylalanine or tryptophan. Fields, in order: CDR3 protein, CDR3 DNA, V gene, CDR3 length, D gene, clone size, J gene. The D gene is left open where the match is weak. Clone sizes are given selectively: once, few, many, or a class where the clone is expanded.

CASSSADSTDTQYF	TGTGCCAGCAGCTCGGCAGACAGCACAGATACGCAGTATTTT	TRBV11-1	14	-	once	TRBJ2-3
CASSKRDNEQFF	TGTGCCAGTAGTAAACGCGACAATGAGCAGTTCTTC	TRBV19	12	-	-	TRBJ2-1
CASSQRSRASGANVLTF	TGCGCCAGCAGTCAAAGGTCCAGGGCCTCTGGGGCCAACGTCCTGACTTTC	TRBV23-1	17	-	-	TRBJ2-6
CASILPGGTEAFF	TGTGCCAGCATCCTTCCAGGGGGCACTGAAGCTTTCTTT	TRBV27	13	TRBD1	-	TRBJ1-1
CATRPDLGQGSGYTF	TGTGCCACCAGACCGGATCTTGGACAGGGCTCGGGCTACACCTTC	TRBV15	15	TRBD1	-	TRBJ1-2
CASSYSGQGATEAFF	TGTGCCAGCAGTTACTCGGGGCAGGGAGCCACTGAAGCTTTCTTT	TRBV6-5	15	-	-	TRBJ1-1
CASSPMGGPQYF	TGTGCCAGCAGCCCCATGGGGGGCCCGCAGTATTTT	TRBV7-9	12	-	-	TRBJ2-3
CASSPGTGVNTEAFF	TGTGCCAGCAGCCCTGGGACAGGGGTGAACACTGAAGCTTTCTTT	TRBV13	15	TRBD1	-	TRBJ1-1
CASSEPAGDDTQYF	TGTGCCAGCAGTGAACCGGCGGGGGACGATACGCAGTATTTT	TRBV6-1	14	TRBD2	-	TRBJ2-3
CASSHLAGSLGTEAFF	TGTGCCAGCAGCCACCTGGCCGGATCCCTGGGCACTGAAGCTTTCTTT	TRBV7-6	16	-	-	TRBJ1-1
CASSPLRTSRGQPQHF	TGTGCCAGCTCACCACTTCGGACTTCCCGGGGGCAGCCCCAGCATTTT	TRBV18	16	-	-	TRBJ1-5
CASSLTGASNQPQHF	TGTGCCAGCAGTCTCACAGGGGCCAGCAATCAGCCCCAGCATTTT	TRBV27	15	TRBD1	-	TRBJ1-5
CSGTTEQETQYF	TGCAGCGGGACGACAGAGCAAGAGACCCAGTACTTC	TRBV29-1	12	-	-	TRBJ2-5
CASSHSSGGARETQYF	TGTGCCAGCAGCCACAGTAGCGGGGGGGCCCGGGAGACCCAGTACTTC	TRBV7-9	16	TRBD2	-	TRBJ2-5
CASSQDHRTVEAFF	TGTGCCAGCAGCCAAGATCATCGGACAGTTGAAGCTTTCTTT	TRBV3-1	14	-	-	TRBJ1-1
CSARDLASGGQSSYNEQFF	TGCAGTGCTAGAGATCTGGCTAGCGGGGGCCAAAGCTCCTACAATGAGCAGTTCTTC	TRBV20-1	19	TRBD2	-	TRBJ2-1
CASSLVAGNNEQFF	TGTGCCAGCAGTTTAGTAGCGGGGAACAATGAGCAGTTCTTC	TRBV27	14	TRBD2	-	TRBJ2-1
CASSSGVATGELFF	TGTGCCAGCAGCTCAGGGGTGGCCACCGGGGAGCTGTTTTTT	TRBV5-4	14	-	-	TRBJ2-2
CASSPPHNEQFF	TGTGCCAGCAGCCCCCCCCACAATGAGCAGTTCTTC	TRBV12-3/TRBV12-4	12	-	-	TRBJ2-1
CSVVPDPGDTQYF	TGCAGCGTTGTCCCCGACCCTGGGGATACGCAGTATTTT	TRBV29-1	13	-	-	TRBJ2-3
CASSLEGRGLTEAFF	TGTGCCAGCAGCTTGGAGGGCAGGGGGCTCACTGAAGCTTTCTTT	TRBV5-6	15	TRBD1	-	TRBJ1-1
CASTLLQNTEAFF	TGTGCCAGTACCCTACTCCAGAACACTGAAGCTTTCTTT	TRBV19	13	-	-	TRBJ1-1
CSAILTLRQGSFPGYTF	TGCAGCGCAATTCTAACCTTGAGACAGGGTAGTTTTCCTGGCTACACCTTC	TRBV29-1	17	TRBD1	-	TRBJ1-2
CASSLDRNIQYF	TGTGCCAGCAGTCTAGACAGAAACATTCAGTACTTC	TRBV6-5	12	-	-	TRBJ2-4
CASSTGGPQETQYF	TGTGCCAGCAGCACGGGGGGGCCCCAAGAGACCCAGTACTTC	TRBV11-2	14	TRBD2	-	TRBJ2-5
CASSPTGGANVLTF	TGTGCCAGCAGTCCTACGGGGGGGGCCAACGTCCTGACTTTC	TRBV7-2	14	-	once	TRBJ2-6
CASSYGTVNEQFF	TGTGCCAGCAGCTACGGGACAGTAAATGAGCAGTTCTTC	TRBV7-3	13	TRBD1	once	TRBJ2-1
CSVEGQAYEQYF	TGCAGCGTTGAAGGGCAGGCCTACGAGCAGTACTTC	TRBV29-1	12	-	-	TRBJ2-7
CATADSGGDNEQFF	TGTGCCACCGCGGACTCAGGCGGGGACAATGAGCAGTTCTTC	TRBV15	14	-	-	TRBJ2-1
CASSPLPGLAGDLTQYF	TGTGCCAGCAGCCCACTCCCGGGACTAGCGGGGGACCTTACGCAGTATTTT	TRBV13	17	TRBD2	-	TRBJ2-3
CASSLPSSETQYF	TGCGCCAGCAGCTTGCCCTCGTCGGAGACCCAGTACTTC	TRBV5-1	13	-	-	TRBJ2-5
CSVEASGSTDTQYF	TGCAGCGTTGAAGCTAGCGGAAGCACAGATACGCAGTATTTT	TRBV29-1	14	TRBD2	-	TRBJ2-3
CASSPMGVDEQYF	TGCGCCAGCAGCCCCATGGGCGTAGACGAGCAGTACTTC	TRBV4-1	13	-	-	TRBJ2-7
CASRLACAPQGTGNSPLHF	TGTGCAAGTCGCTTAGCGTGTGCCCCACAGGGAACGGGGAATTCACCCCTCCACTTT	TRBV12-2	19	-	-	TRBJ1-6
CASSQSDRVTGELFF	TGCGCCAGCAGCCAATCAGACAGGGTCACCGGGGAGCTGTTTTTT	TRBV4-1	15	TRBD1	-	TRBJ2-2
CASSQGLTGPSWTEAFF	TGTGCCAGCAGCCAAGGACTGACGGGGCCTTCCTGGACTGAAGCTTTCTTT	TRBV3-1	17	-	once	TRBJ1-1
CASSQTSDNEQFF	TGTGCCAGCAGCCAAACCTCCGACAATGAGCAGTTCTTC	TRBV3-1	13	-	-	TRBJ2-1
CASSTPEGVNTEAFF	TGTGCCAGCAGCACACCCGAAGGCGTGAACACTGAAGCTTTCTTT	TRBV7-9	15	-	-	TRBJ1-1
CASSLWQEAYNEQFF	TGTGCCAGCTCTCTATGGCAGGAGGCCTACAATGAGCAGTTCTTC	TRBV27	15	-	-	TRBJ2-1
CSARDLIAGGPPWDEQFF	TGCAGTGCTAGAGACCTTATAGCGGGGGGGCCCCCTTGGGATGAGCAGTTCTTC	TRBV20-1	18	TRBD2	-	TRBJ2-1
CASSLSRAPGTEAFF	TGTGCCAGCAGCCTTTCTAGGGCCCCGGGCACTGAAGCTTTCTTT	TRBV7-6	15	-	-	TRBJ1-1
CASSFSRGTGETQYF	TGTGCCAGCAGTTTCTCTCGGGGGACGGGGGAGACCCAGTACTTC	TRBV27	15	-	once	TRBJ2-5
CASKPGQSFQPQHF	TGTGCCAGTAAGCCGGGACAGAGCTTTCAGCCCCAGCATTTT	TRBV19	14	TRBD1	-	TRBJ1-5
CASSYSGIDTQYF	TGTGCCAGCAGTTACTCAGGAATAGATACGCAGTATTTT	TRBV6-5	13	-	-	TRBJ2-3
CASSVDGTGELFF	TGTGCCAGCAGCGTAGATGGCACCGGGGAGCTGTTTTTT	TRBV9	13	-	-	TRBJ2-2
CASSQRQTSNTEAFF	TGTGCCAGCAGCCAAAGACAGACATCGAACACTGAAGCTTTCTTT	TRBV14	15	-	-	TRBJ1-1
CASSTRTMNSPLHF	TGTGCCAGCAGCACACGCACCATGAATTCACCCCTCCATTTT	TRBV7-8	14	-	-	TRBJ1-6